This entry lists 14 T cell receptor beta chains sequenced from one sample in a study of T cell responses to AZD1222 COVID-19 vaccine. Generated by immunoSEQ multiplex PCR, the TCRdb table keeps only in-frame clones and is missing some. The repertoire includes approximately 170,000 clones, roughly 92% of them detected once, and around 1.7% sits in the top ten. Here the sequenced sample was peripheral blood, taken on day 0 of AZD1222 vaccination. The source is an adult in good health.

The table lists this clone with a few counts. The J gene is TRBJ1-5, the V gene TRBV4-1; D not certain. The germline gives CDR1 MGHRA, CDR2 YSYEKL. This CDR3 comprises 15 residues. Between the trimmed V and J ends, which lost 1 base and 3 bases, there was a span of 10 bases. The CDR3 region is CASSQGTVNNQPQHF. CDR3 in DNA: TGCGCCAGCAGCCAAGGGACGGTCAACAATCAGCCCCAGCATTTT.

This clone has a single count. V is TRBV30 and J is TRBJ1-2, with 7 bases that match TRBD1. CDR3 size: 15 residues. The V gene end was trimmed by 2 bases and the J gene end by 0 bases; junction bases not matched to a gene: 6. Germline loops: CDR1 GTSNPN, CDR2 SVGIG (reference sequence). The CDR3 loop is CAWSTAGTANYGYTF. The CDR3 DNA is TGTGCCTGGAGTACCGCCGGGACAGCTAACTATGGCTACACCTTC.

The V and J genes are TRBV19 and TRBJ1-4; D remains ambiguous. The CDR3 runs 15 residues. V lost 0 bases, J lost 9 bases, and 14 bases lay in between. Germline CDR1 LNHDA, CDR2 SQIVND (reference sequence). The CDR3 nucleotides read TGTGCCAGTAGTATAGAGAGCAACTTGCATAAAAAACTGTTTTTT. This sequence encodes CASSIESNLHKKLFF.

Here the CDR3 DNA reads TGTGCCAGCAGTAATATCGACAGGGAGTATAATTCACCCCTCCACTTT. Translated, it gives CASSNIDREYNSPLHF. The V gene is TRBV2, the J gene TRBJ1-6; TRBD1 agrees at 7 bases. CDR3 length: 16 residues. The J segment lost 4 bases and the V segment lost 5 bases, leaving 8 bases of the junction unmatched. Germline CDR1 and CDR2: SNHLY and FYNNEI. The full variable domain, its missing parts supplied by reference TRBV2 and TRBJ1-6, is EPEVTQTPSHQVTQMGQEVILRCVPISNHLYFYWYRQILGQKVEFLVSFYNNEISEKSEIFDDQFSVERPDGSNFTLKIRSTKLEDSAMYFCASSNIDREYNSPLHFGNGTRLTVT.

The CDR3 spells CASSHPSGNTIYF. Here the CDR3 DNA reads TGTGCCAGCAGCCACCCCTCTGGAAACACCATATATTTT. The rearrangement links TRBV3-1 (or the pseudogene TRBV3-2) to TRBJ1-3; D unresolved. There are 13 residues in the CDR3. Trimming pared 3 bases from V and 0 bases from J, leaving 3 bases between. CDR1 and CDR2 from the germline V gene are LGHDT and YNNKEL (reference sequence).

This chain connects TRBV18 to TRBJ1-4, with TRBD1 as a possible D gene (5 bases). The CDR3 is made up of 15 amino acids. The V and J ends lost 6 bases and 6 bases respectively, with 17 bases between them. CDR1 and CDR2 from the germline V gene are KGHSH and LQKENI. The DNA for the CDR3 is TGTGCCAGCTCGCGTCCTGGCAGGGTGGATGAAAAACTGTTTTTT. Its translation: CASSRPGRVDEKLFF. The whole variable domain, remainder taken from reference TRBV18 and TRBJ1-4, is NAGVMQNPRHLVRRRGQEARLRCSPMKGHSHVYWYRQLPEEGLKFMVYLQKENIIDESGMPKERFSAEFPKEGPSILRIQQVVRGDSAAYFCASSRPGRVDEKLFFGSGTQLSVL.

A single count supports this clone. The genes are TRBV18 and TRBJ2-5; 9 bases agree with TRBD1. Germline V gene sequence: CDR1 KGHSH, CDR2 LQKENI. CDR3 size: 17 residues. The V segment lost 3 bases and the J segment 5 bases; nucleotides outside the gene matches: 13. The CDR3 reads CASSPGTGPPLGETQYF. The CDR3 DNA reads TGTGCCAGCTCACCCGGGACAGGGCCTCCTTTGGGGGAGACCCAGTACTTC.

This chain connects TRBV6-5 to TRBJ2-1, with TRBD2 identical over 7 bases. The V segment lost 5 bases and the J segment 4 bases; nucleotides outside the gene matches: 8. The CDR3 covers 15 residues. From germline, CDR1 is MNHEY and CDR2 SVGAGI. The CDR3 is CASSTVGGKYNEQFF. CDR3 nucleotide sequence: TGTGCCAGCAGTACAGTCGGGGGGAAATACAATGAGCAGTTCTTC.

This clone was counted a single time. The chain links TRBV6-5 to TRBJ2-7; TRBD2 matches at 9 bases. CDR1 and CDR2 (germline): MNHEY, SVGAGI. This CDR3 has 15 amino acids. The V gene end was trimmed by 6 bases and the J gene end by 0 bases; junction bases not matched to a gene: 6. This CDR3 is CASRTGLASSYEQYF. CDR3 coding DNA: TGTGCCAGCAGGACCGGACTAGCGAGCTCCTACGAGCAGTACTTC.

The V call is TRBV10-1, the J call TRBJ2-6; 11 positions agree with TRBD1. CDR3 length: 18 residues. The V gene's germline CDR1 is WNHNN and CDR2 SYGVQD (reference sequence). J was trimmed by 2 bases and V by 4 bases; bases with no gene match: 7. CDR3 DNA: TGCGCCAGCAGTGGCCGGACAGGGGGCGAGGCTGGGGCCAACGTCCTGACTTTC. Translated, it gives CASSGRTGGEAGANVLTF.

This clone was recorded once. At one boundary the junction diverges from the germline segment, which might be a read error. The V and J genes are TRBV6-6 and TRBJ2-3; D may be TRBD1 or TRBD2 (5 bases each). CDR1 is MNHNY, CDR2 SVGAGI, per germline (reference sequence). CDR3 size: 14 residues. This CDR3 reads CASSYGGYTDTRYF. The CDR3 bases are TGTGCCAGCAGTTACGGGGGATACACAGATACGCGGTATTTT.

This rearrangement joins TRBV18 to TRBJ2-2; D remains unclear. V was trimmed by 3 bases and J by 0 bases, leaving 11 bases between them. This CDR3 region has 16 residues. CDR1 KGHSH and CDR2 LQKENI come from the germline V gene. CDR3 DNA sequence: TGTGCCAGCTCACCGGACCTTACATCGAACACCGGGGAGCTGTTTTTT. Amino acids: CASSPDLTSNTGELFF.

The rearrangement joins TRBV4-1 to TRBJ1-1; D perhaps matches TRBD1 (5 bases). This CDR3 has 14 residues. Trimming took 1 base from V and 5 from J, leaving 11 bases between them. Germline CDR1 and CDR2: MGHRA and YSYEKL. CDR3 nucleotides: TGCGCCAGCAGCCAAGGGGGCGGTGGGACTGAAGCTTTCTTT. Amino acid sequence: CASSQGGGGTEAFF.

The CDR3 here is CASSINPPGQGIYEQYF. The CDR3 DNA sequence: TGTGCCAGCAGCATTAACCCTCCGGGACAGGGCATCTACGAGCAGTACTTC. The gene calls are TRBV27 and TRBJ2-7; TRBD1 matches at 9 bases. CDR3 length equals 17 residues. V was clipped by 6 bases and J by 3 bases; unmatched bases: 15. Per the germline V gene, CDR1 is MNHEY and CDR2 is SMNVEV (reference sequence).